These T cell receptor beta chains were read from a single sample in a study of T-cell reconstitution after alpha-beta-depleted transplantation in children. MiXCR, applied by TCRdb to the PCR reads, yields one record per CDR3 protein. Of 350,000 to 400,000 distinct CDR3 sequences in the sample, roughly 21% were seen once. Sequenced material: PBMCs from the stem cell graft donor, taken from the stem cell graft. The receptor source for this set is a human donor who donated a stem cell graft to a child with acute myeloid leukemia. The CDR3 runs from the conserved cysteine through the conserved F or W. The D gene is left open where the match is weak. Expanded clones are given a class, and other clones once, few, many or no size at all.

clone_size: -
v_call: TRBV7-2
d_call: -
j_call: TRBJ2-3
cdr3_aa: CASSIRSRSTDTQYF
cdr3_nt: TGTGCCAGCAGCATAAGGTCCCGATCCACAGATACGCAGTATTTT

clone_size: few
v_call: TRBV5-1
d_call: -
j_call: TRBJ2-3
cdr3_aa: CASSLEDASTDTQYF
cdr3_nt: TGCGCCAGCAGCTTGGAGGATGCTAGCACAGATACGCAGTATTTT

clone_size: -
v_call: TRBV7-2
d_call: -
j_call: TRBJ2-1
cdr3_aa: CASSFARGRYNEQFF
cdr3_nt: TGTGCCAGCAGCTTCGCCAGGGGCCGTTACAATGAGCAGTTCTTC

clone_size: -
v_call: TRBV2
d_call: -
j_call: TRBJ2-2
cdr3_aa: CASKTYYQGTGELFF
cdr3_nt: TGTGCCAGCAAGACTTATTACCAGGGCACCGGGGAGCTGTTTTTT

clone_size: few
v_call: TRBV20-1
d_call: -
j_call: TRBJ2-7
cdr3_aa: CSARDEGGRGEQYF
cdr3_nt: TGCAGTGCTAGAGATGAGGGGGGCCGAGGGGAGCAGTACTTC

clone_size: many
v_call: TRBV3-1
d_call: -
j_call: TRBJ2-3
cdr3_aa: CASSQSTVAVDTQYF
cdr3_nt: TGTGCCAGCAGCCAATCGACAGTCGCGGTAGATACGCAGTATTTT

clone_size: many
v_call: TRBV12-3/TRBV12-4
d_call: TRBD2
j_call: TRBJ2-7
cdr3_aa: CASSLLAGEVQYF
cdr3_nt: TGTGCCAGCAGTTTACTAGCGGGAGAAGTGCAGTACTTC

clone_size: -
v_call: TRBV12-3/TRBV12-4
d_call: -
j_call: TRBJ1-3
cdr3_aa: CASSPGNTIYF
cdr3_nt: TGTGCCAGCAGTCCCGGTAACACCATATATTTT

clone_size: -
v_call: TRBV13
d_call: -
j_call: TRBJ1-1
cdr3_aa: CASSLRIEAFF
cdr3_nt: TGTGCCAGCAGCCTCAGGATAGAAGCTTTCTTT

clone_size: many
v_call: TRBV24-1
d_call: -
j_call: TRBJ2-7
cdr3_aa: CATSAGGGSYEQYF
cdr3_nt: TGTGCCACCAGTGCTGGGGGAGGTTCCTACGAGCAGTACTTC

clone_size: few
v_call: TRBV20-1
d_call: TRBD2
j_call: TRBJ2-1
cdr3_aa: CSARDLLRLAENNEQFF
cdr3_nt: TGCAGTGCTAGAGACCTACTGAGGCTAGCGGAAAACAATGAGCAGTTCTTC

clone_size: many
v_call: TRBV20-1
d_call: TRBD2
j_call: TRBJ2-3
cdr3_aa: CSAPSLAGTDTQYF
cdr3_nt: TGCAGTGCTCCTTCTCTAGCGGGCACAGATACGCAGTATTTT

clone_size: -
v_call: TRBV12-3/TRBV12-4
d_call: -
j_call: TRBJ2-7
cdr3_aa: CASRGWAEQYF
cdr3_nt: TGTGCCAGCAGGGGTTGGGCCGAGCAGTACTTC

clone_size: once
v_call: TRBV2
d_call: -
j_call: TRBJ2-7
cdr3_aa: CASMVRAGYEQYF
cdr3_nt: TGTGCCAGCATGGTGAGGGCCGGGTACGAGCAGTACTTC

clone_size: many
v_call: TRBV4-2
d_call: -
j_call: TRBJ2-1
cdr3_aa: CASSQVSGTQNPYNEQFF
cdr3_nt: TGTGCCAGCAGCCAAGTAAGTGGGACGCAAAACCCCTACAATGAGCAGTTCTTC

clone_size: -
v_call: TRBV10-3
d_call: TRBD2
j_call: TRBJ2-3
cdr3_aa: CAISAVAGLADTQYF
cdr3_nt: TGTGCCATCAGTGCCGTAGCGGGGCTCGCAGATACGCAGTATTTT

clone_size: few
v_call: TRBV20-1
d_call: -
j_call: TRBJ2-5
cdr3_aa: CSARSLALETQYF
cdr3_nt: TGCAGTGCTAGATCCCTAGCGCTGGAGACCCAGTACTTC

clone_size: once
v_call: TRBV24-1
d_call: -
j_call: TRBJ2-7
cdr3_aa: CATSAGSGSGPYEQYF
cdr3_nt: TGTGCCACCAGTGCAGGATCGGGGAGCGGACCATACGAGCAGTACTTC

clone_size: -
v_call: TRBV9
d_call: -
j_call: TRBJ2-1
cdr3_aa: CASSVWEDDYNEQFF
cdr3_nt: TGTGCCAGCAGCGTATGGGAGGATGACTACAATGAGCAGTTCTTC

clone_size: many
v_call: TRBV12-3/TRBV12-4
d_call: TRBD1
j_call: TRBJ2-7
cdr3_aa: CASRDRGHEQYF
cdr3_nt: TGTGCCAGCAGGGACAGGGGCCACGAGCAGTACTTC

clone_size: -
v_call: TRBV24-1
d_call: -
j_call: TRBJ1-1
cdr3_aa: CATSDPRASNTEAFF
cdr3_nt: TGTGCCACCAGTGATCCCCGGGCCTCGAACACTGAAGCTTTCTTT

clone_size: many
v_call: TRBV6-4
d_call: TRBD2
j_call: TRBJ2-1
cdr3_aa: CASRRLAGQNNEQFF
cdr3_nt: TGTGCCAGCAGAAGACTAGCGGGACAAAACAATGAGCAGTTCTTC

clone_size: -
v_call: TRBV5-1
d_call: TRBD1
j_call: TRBJ1-1
cdr3_aa: CASSWDSAGVREAFF
cdr3_nt: TGCGCCAGCAGCTGGGACAGCGCTGGGGTGAGAGAAGCTTTCTTT

clone_size: -
v_call: TRBV9
d_call: -
j_call: TRBJ2-7
cdr3_aa: CASSASAPNIHEQYF
cdr3_nt: TGTGCCAGCAGCGCCAGTGCGCCGAACATCCACGAGCAGTACTTC

clone_size: few
v_call: TRBV20-1
d_call: -
j_call: TRBJ2-2
cdr3_aa: CSARSATRRAGELFF
cdr3_nt: TGCAGTGCTAGATCCGCGACGCGCCGGGCCGGGGAGCTGTTTTTT

clone_size: -
v_call: TRBV7-6
d_call: TRBD2
j_call: TRBJ2-7
cdr3_aa: CASSLMSGNSRDEQYF
cdr3_nt: TGTGCCAGCAGCTTGATGAGCGGGAACAGTAGGGACGAGCAGTACTTC

clone_size: many
v_call: TRBV29-1
d_call: TRBD1
j_call: TRBJ2-3
cdr3_aa: CSARQGATDTQYF
cdr3_nt: TGCAGCGCCAGACAGGGGGCGACAGATACGCAGTATTTT

clone_size: -
v_call: TRBV12-3/TRBV12-4
d_call: TRBD1
j_call: TRBJ2-2
cdr3_aa: CASRRGTGANTGELFF
cdr3_nt: TGTGCCAGCAGAAGGGGGACAGGCGCGAACACCGGGGAGCTGTTTTTT

clone_size: -
v_call: TRBV20-1
d_call: -
j_call: TRBJ1-5
cdr3_aa: CSVMLDSNQPQHF
cdr3_nt: TGCAGCGTCATGCTTGATAGCAATCAGCCCCAGCATTTT

clone_size: -
v_call: TRBV5-1
d_call: -
j_call: TRBJ1-1
cdr3_aa: CASSLVQGGVMNTEAFF
cdr3_nt: TGCGCCAGCAGCTTGGTTCAGGGAGGCGTCATGAACACTGAAGCTTTCTTT

clone_size: -
v_call: TRBV5-1
d_call: -
j_call: TRBJ2-5
cdr3_aa: CASSLSGSGGTETQYF
cdr3_nt: TGCGCCAGCAGCTTGAGTGGTTCGGGCGGGACCGAGACCCAGTACTTC

clone_size: -
v_call: TRBV5-1
d_call: -
j_call: TRBJ2-1
cdr3_aa: CASSSPGRTYNEQFF
cdr3_nt: TGCGCCAGCAGCTCTCCGGGACGGACATACAATGAGCAGTTCTTC

clone_size: -
v_call: TRBV5-5
d_call: -
j_call: TRBJ2-7
cdr3_aa: CASSCPGQYF
cdr3_nt: TGTGCCAGCAGCTGCCCCGGGCAGTACTTC

clone_size: many
v_call: TRBV20-1
d_call: TRBD2
j_call: TRBJ2-7
cdr3_aa: CSASLAGVRGEQYF
cdr3_nt: TGCAGTGCTTCCCTAGCGGGAGTACGTGGTGAGCAGTACTTC

clone_size: -
v_call: TRBV3-1
d_call: TRBD2
j_call: TRBJ2-7
cdr3_aa: CASSPGLALGGYEQYF
cdr3_nt: TGTGCCAGCAGCCCTGGACTAGCGTTAGGTGGCTACGAGCAGTACTTC

clone_size: -
v_call: TRBV12-3/TRBV12-4
d_call: -
j_call: TRBJ1-1
cdr3_aa: CASSFWGSEAFF
cdr3_nt: TGTGCCAGCAGTTTTTGGGGGTCTGAAGCTTTCTTT